The subject of this entry is one T cell receptor beta chain. Its antigen is still unknown. The sample holds no much larger clone one base away, and base qualities are not on file. The data stem from a study of shared clonotypes between healthy human individuals (dated by TCRdb to 2018 to 2020). Regarding the research as a whole: The cohort included a few men and a couple of women between 18 and 49 years of age. Per donor, leukapheresis produced somewhere between about 0.85 and 9.5 billion PBMCs. To increase sequencing depth and limit assay-specific biases, TCR repertoire library preparation and sequencing were carried out by different laboratories using diverse techniques. Blood TCR repertoires of four to six healthy adults were deeply sequenced to estimate repertoire size and the extent of clonotype sharing between individuals.

Its CDR3 holds 13 amino acids, cysteine through phenylalanine. The entry retains the CDR3 DNA only, 39 bases that are in frame from base 1. V and J lose 4 bases and 12 bases, and a span of 15 bases separates them. CDR1 and CDR2 are drawn from the germline V gene: ENHRY, SYGVKD. The full study reports these points: Because the study included a small number of donors, the genetic and exposure-history diversity represented was limited. Only blood was sampled, and tissue TCR repertoires likely differ from those in blood. Based on pairwise subsampling, the degree of clonotype sharing among donors was expected to be affected by sequencing depth.

The donors were healthy, HIV-negative adults who had no recently reported acute infections or vaccinations. Only Caucasian adults living in Nashville, Tennessee, USA were represented among the donors. In the unsorted samples, 70 million to 95 million PBMCs were counted, and genomic DNA was extracted using the QIAamp DNA Blood Mini kit. Blood was obtained by leukapheresis, after which PBMCs were separated by Ficoll-Histopaque density gradient centrifugation and cryopreserved in liquid nitrogen vapor phase. Using the deep immunoSEQ assay, multiplex PCR amplified TCR CDR3 regions from genomic DNA. For each cell subset, the extracted genomic DNA was distributed evenly across all wells of several immunoSEQ 96-well plates, and each plate served as one replicate. For unsorted PBMC, around 290 ng of genomic DNA, equivalent to about 30,000 T cell genomes, went into each replicate PCR. Genomic DNA from unsorted PBMC was sequenced over ten immunoSEQ deep assay plates. Purified libraries were quantified with a Qubit 3.0 fluorometer, sized on a Bioanalyzer 2100, and re-quantified with the KAPA Library Quantification kit. Each immunoSEQ 96-well plate was sequenced on its own single-read 150-cycle Illumina NextSeq 550 flow cell. The original pipeline was this. Because the immunoSEQ output included only junctional sequences and no quality scores, the filtering could not be the same as the filtering used for full-length reads. Sequences were annotated with PyIR, a Python wrapper for IgBLAST v1.9, using IMGT germline references to assign V/J genes and CDR3. Any read was removed if the V/J assignment was weak (E-value above 1e-6), the CDR3 was missing, or the read contained stop codons, out-of-frame junctions, or ambiguous translated residues. V3J clonotypes were defined by identical inferred V gene, J gene, and CDR3 amino acid sequence. Percentage overlap between repertoires was calculated by dividing the number of shared unique clonotypes by the size of the smaller repertoire. Richness of each repertoire was evaluated using RTK rarefaction, the Chao1 estimator, and Recon v2.1 estimates of unobserved clonotypes. Here the immuneACCESS table is served through TCRdb, limited to in-frame sequences with V and J called. Missing clones are a known gap in these copies; in checked studies unresolved V genes cover under half, and the rest lacks a known reason. For V, J and clone size, that table is used; D and trimming come from the DNA. For this sample there are around 500,000 clones; about three quarters appear just once. The leading ten clones occupy 13% of the sample.

This TCR came from a woman between 35 and 50 years old in good health. Some clones in this sample may be carry-over from other donors' samples. The sequencing sample was made of PBMCs. The V gene is TRBV10-3 and the J gene is TRBJ1-4, with the D gene uncertain. The encoded CDR3 is CAISALKSVELFF. The nucleotide sequence is given as TGTGCCATCAGTGCCCTCAAATCGGTGGAACTGTTTTTT.